The rows below give T cell receptor beta chains drawn from one sample of a study of CD8+ T cells in alopecia areata. Profiled with immunoSEQ multiplex PCR; TCRdb holds only in-frame clones, not every one. Of about 69,000 clones listed, roughly 60% are singletons. Here the sequenced sample was CD8+ T cells sorted from blood, taken at week 0. The receptors originated from a human donor with alopecia areata. The CDR3 runs from the conserved cysteine through the conserved F or W. D genes are given only for firm matches. Clone size is stated in some rows and not others, as once, few, many or a class when expanded.

J gene: TRBJ1-2
clone size: NA
V gene: TRBV10-3
D gene: NA
CDR3 protein: CAISEKGGYGYTF
CDR3 DNA: TGTGCCATCAGTGAGAAGGGGGGCTATGGCTACACCTTC

J gene: TRBJ1-1
clone size: few
V gene: TRBV4-3
D gene: NA
CDR3 protein: CASSQDSGNTEAFF
CDR3 DNA: TGCGCCAGCAGCCAAGATTCCGGAAACACTGAAGCTTTCTTT

J gene: TRBJ2-1
clone size: few
V gene: TRBV15
D gene: NA
CDR3 protein: CATSRDSGYNEQFF
CDR3 DNA: TGTGCCACCAGCAGAGATTCGGGCTACAATGAGCAGTTCTTC

J gene: TRBJ1-1
clone size: many
V gene: TRBV5-6
D gene: NA
CDR3 protein: CASSLGVENSNTEAFF
CDR3 DNA: TGTGCCAGCAGCTTGGGAGTCGAGAATTCGAACACTGAAGCTTTCTTT

J gene: TRBJ2-3
clone size: few
V gene: TRBV19
D gene: NA
CDR3 protein: CAIREAGTDTQYF
CDR3 DNA: TGTGCCATTAGGGAAGCTGGCACAGATACGCAGTATTTT

J gene: TRBJ1-1
clone size: few
V gene: TRBV7-2
D gene: NA
CDR3 protein: CASSLGGADTEAFF
CDR3 DNA: TGTGCCAGCAGCTTAGGTGGGGCTGACACTGAAGCTTTCTTT

J gene: TRBJ2-7
clone size: NA
V gene: TRBV10-3
D gene: NA
CDR3 protein: CAISESSRAAHGDLFF
CDR3 DNA: TGTGCCATCAGTGAGTCGTCCCGGGCAGCACATGGGGACTTATTCTTC

J gene: TRBJ1-2
clone size: once
V gene: TRBV20-1
D gene: TRBD1
CDR3 protein: CGDRARWPTF
CDR3 DNA: TGCGGCGACAGGGCCAGGTGGCCGACCTTC

J gene: TRBJ2-5
clone size: few
V gene: TRBV7-3
D gene: NA
CDR3 protein: CASSLGPPGETQYF
CDR3 DNA: TGTGCCAGCAGTCTGGGACCGCCCGGGGAGACCCAGTACTTC

J gene: TRBJ1-1
clone size: NA
V gene: TRBV29-1
D gene: NA
CDR3 protein: CSESCRTEAFF
CDR3 DNA: TGCAGCGAATCTTGTCGGACTGAAGCTTTCTTT